This T cell receptor beta chain stems from a study of blood T cell repertoires in COVID-19. Study-wide context: In each case, the material was cDNA or gDNA derived from T cells, B-cell-depleted T cells, or PBMCs.

Original handling: Cell counts per sample came from amplifying reference gene primers. The method was immunoSEQ multiplex PCR; TCRdb's version includes in-frame clones alone and lacks a portion of them. V and J calls plus clone size are reproduced from that table; the DNA served to infer D and trimming. The data hold roughly 110,000 clones, with roughly four fifths observed a single time. The CDR3 has 15 residues. V was pared by 2 bases and J by 3 bases, with 14 bases between. Germline V gene sequence: CDR1 SGHRS, CDR2 YFSETQ. The receptor's source is a woman aged 55-70 years with acute or convalescent COVID-19. The rearrangement links TRBV5-1 to TRBJ1-1, with D maybe TRBD1 (6 bases). Sequencing was done on a sample of peripheral blood. In nucleotides, the CDR3 is TGCGCCAGCAGCTTAGAACAGGGAAGGGACACTGAAGCTTTCTTT. This codes for CASSLEQGRDTEAFF.